The entry that follows covers one T cell receptor (beta chain) sequence. Its antigen remains unidentified. No per-base quality is available; no much larger clone lies one base away. This entry belongs to a study of cytomegalovirus exposure and HLA in healthy donors (dated by TCRdb to about 2017). Notes on the research overall: An earlier analysis of several hundred of the donors reported about 290 Gb of sequence data and 117 million unique TCR beta sequences from roughly 200 million T cells. A later genetic analysis took genome-wide SNP genotypes for about three fifths of the roughly 670 donors and used that subset as a discovery cohort. Of the 300 to 500 genotyped donors, 81% were placed in the genetic ancestry cluster associated with self-reported Caucasian donors. Rather than drawing on any new phenotypic data, the later analysis identified candidate immune exposures from TCR beta sequences and the way those sequences occurred across donors. Because of strong linkage in the cohort, roughly five DR-DQ haplotypes were treated as single units for association and clustering. The T cell repertoires of about 700 subjects were profiled by immunosequencing and related to cytomegalovirus serostatus. The study aimed to test whether signatures of past pathogen exposure could be identified by cataloging public T cell receptors. In an earlier analysis of roughly 580 of the donors, high-throughput TCR beta sequencing was used to judge whether each TCR beta V gene segment behaved as functional or pseudogenic. Class I and class II HLA loci were covered by the typing at four-digit resolution. Among 398 genotyped donors of the cohort, an average of about 220,000 unique TCR beta nucleotide sequences was sequenced per donor, of which roughly 18% were non-productive. To predict cytomegalovirus infection status, the study brought together high-throughput TCR immunosequencing, statistical association of individual TCRs with disease status, and machine learning. Typing coverage varied by locus: about 620-640 donors for A, B, C, DRB1 and DQB1; some 520 for DQA1; more than 600 for DPA1; approximately 470 for DPB1. A separate validation cohort of roughly 130 different subjects was used in addition to the 666-subject first cohort. Every discovery cohort repertoire had been produced on one sequencing platform. An early release covering 500 to 750 HLA-typed donors comprised about 320 gigabases of sequencing data and tens of millions of unique TCR sequences. A later analysis re-examined previously published TCR beta repertoires from 600 to 700 donors and added high-resolution HLA genotyping to investigate patterns of TCR occurrence. Donor age, sex, ethnicity and CMV serostatus were compiled together with the repertoire data.

General findings and caveats noted by the study authors: Because the 87-base-pair reads could not distinguish some IMGT-functional V segments, including TRBV6-2 and TRBV6-3, those segments were excluded. In an earlier analysis of about 600 of the donors, most TCR beta V segments appeared in productive rearrangements about 87% or about 30% of the time, broadly matching IMGT annotations. Compared with the approximately 600-donor mean, donors in an Asian-associated ancestry cluster had fewer N-insertions in productive TCRs, according to a later genetic analysis. A total of 150 or so TCR beta chains were listed by the study as associated with cytomegalovirus. An association between a missense DCLRE1C variant and V-gene and J-gene trimming of TCR beta chains was found in a later genetic analysis and replicated in an independent cohort. A further reported finding was that TCR beta sequences accurately predicted the HLA-A and HLA-B alleles for most subjects in the first cohort. The sequencing pipeline was judged likely to have produced a cluster of highly shared sequence variants as a technical artifact. The authors suggested that the approach could potentially be extended to other disease states and immunological phenotypes. Correlated functional status among segregating V segments might reflect linkage disequilibrium, but an unknown experimental factor could not be ruled out. Most CMV-associated TCR beta chains appeared to be HLA-restricted in a later analysis, and the HLA associations seemed to be driven largely by CMV exposure. Strong co-occurrence of HLA alleles, especially DR and DQ, made assigning TCR associations to individual alleles difficult. The cohort was sequenced for TCR beta chains only, and without alpha or paired-chain data the features that could be detected were limited. According to a later analysis, parvovirus B19, influenza, CMV and Epstein-Barr virus appeared linked to several top co-occurrence clusters. Cytomegalovirus status was reported to be diagnosed by the classifier with high specificity and sensitivity in both the original and validation cohorts. Because counts were too low, around 18 rarely observed V segments, including chromosome 9 orphons, were left out of the earlier analysis of about 620 of the donors. A later analysis found that HLA-associated TCR beta chains were more clonally expanded and had lower generation probabilities than equally common non-associated chains. Most TCR sequences were observed very rarely across donors, whereas some public TCRs were present in many individuals. Sequencing depth was assumed to be roughly uniform across donors in the presence/absence analyses, though that assumption may not hold. Because HLA typing was unavailable for some donors at each locus, only the typed subset was used in association tests. A later analysis found that TCR association rates varied across HLA loci, with DRB1 alleles showing the most associated TCRs and HLA-C alleles the fewest. In vitro tests confirmed that a few of the cytomegalovirus-associated TCR beta chains recognize cytomegalovirus antigens. Specific HLA alleles were associated with roughly 16,000 TCR beta sequences at a false discovery rate of 0.05 in a later analysis. Immune exposure information for the cohort was limited to CMV serostatus.

Library preparation employed the immunoSEQ multiplex PCR assay. For the multiplex PCR, a mixture combining 60 forward primers for TCR Vbeta segments and 13 reverse primers for TCR Jbeta segments was used. Amplification of the CDR3 region of rearranged TCR beta genes was performed with a multiplex PCR assay on genomic DNA. On the Illumina HiSeq System, the amplified TCR beta libraries were sequenced as 87-base-pair reads. The paper's processing steps were these. A later analysis tallied around 87 million unique TCR beta chains across the 610 or so repertoires, and some 10 million of those chains were shared by two or more donors. Raw reads were error-corrected and collapsed into unique sequences with a nearest-neighbor algorithm that merged closely related sequences to remove PCR and sequencing errors. CDR3 sequences were aligned to IMGT reference sequences to assign V, D and J gene segments. Each retained sequence needed at least a six-nucleotide match to both a V gene segment and a J gene segment. Rearrangements were called productive when the CDR3 lacked stop codons and stayed in frame with V and J; all others were non-productive. Following IMGT convention, CDR3 was defined as the stretch from the second conserved V-encoded cysteine to the conserved J-encoded phenylalanine. The earlier analysis of about 610 of the donors excluded any sequence lacking an unambiguous match to a single V gene segment. In an earlier analysis of about 590 of the donors, a V segment was called functional when productive rearrangements were above 56.7%, and segregating when the standard deviation between donors exceeded 5%. A statistical classification framework was developed to diagnose cytomegalovirus status using the catalog of TCR beta chain sequences. In a later analysis, V and J genes were assigned by comparing TCR nucleotide sequences against IMGT/GENE-DB human TR gene sequences. In a later analysis, CDR3 sequences and most-parsimonious VDJ recombination scenarios were assigned using the TCRdist pipeline. In a later analysis, every TCR beta chain was defined by the combination of its CDR3 amino acid sequence and its V-gene family, and reads without a unique V-gene family were dropped. As a way to deal with suspected cross-contamination and a sequencing artifact, a later analysis dropped 592 nucleotide sequences that were highly shared and had low generation probability. A later analysis calculated a clonal expansion index for each public chain from normalized within-repertoire ranks of inferred template counts. In a later analysis, generation probabilities were computed with a VDJ recombination model fitted to out-of-frame rearrangements, and the resulting probabilities were checked against IGoR. Hypergeometric tests were used in a later analysis to score TCR-TCR, TCR-HLA and TCR-CMV co-occurrence, with a repertoire-size bias correction applied to the TCR pairs. In a later analysis, false discovery rates were estimated by permuting HLA or CMV assignments 20 times. In a later analysis, co-occurring TCRs were grouped using DBSCAN, and TCRdist sequence similarity was added for clustering within HLA-allele-positive subsets. Repertoires with fewer than 30,000 or more than 120,000 public chains, plus five repertoires with anomalous nucleotide sharing, were excluded from co-occurrence clustering. Not all clones reach the TCRdb copy of this immuneACCESS table, which keeps in-frame sequences only. Checked studies attribute under half of the gap to unresolved V genes and leave the rest unexplained. The DNA gave D and trimming, while V, J and clone size come from that table. The sample has 200,000 to 250,000 clones on record, approximately 80% of them singletons. The ten largest clones take up 2.9% of the sample.

In total, roughly 670 healthy bone marrow donors made up the cohort. Cohort members were all nominally healthy when sampled, although unrecorded immune exposures were likely present. The donor was CMV seronegative and belonged to the group of 320 or so seronegative cohort members. A peripheral blood sample was provided by each donor, and peripheral blood mononuclear cells were used for TCR beta sequencing. Genomic DNA extraction from the blood cell samples was performed with the Qiagen DNeasy Blood Extraction Kit. Via the germline V gene (reference sequence), CDR1 is MNHNY and CDR2 SVGAGI. CDR3 length: 14 amino acids, cysteine to phenylalanine. This entry keeps only the CDR3 DNA: 42 bases, framed from base 1. A distance of 7 bases separates the germline ends of V and J, which lose 2 bases and 0 bases respectively.

The specimen sequenced was PBMCs. The chain links TRBV6-6 with TRBJ2-5, and perhaps TRBD2 as D gene, on 5 matching bases. The clonotype comes from a man aged 25-40 years in good health and CMV-seronegative. The CDR3 protein: CASSYGADQETQYF. In nucleotide form, the sequence is TGTGCCAGCAGTTACGGAGCGGACCAAGAGACCCAGTACTTC.